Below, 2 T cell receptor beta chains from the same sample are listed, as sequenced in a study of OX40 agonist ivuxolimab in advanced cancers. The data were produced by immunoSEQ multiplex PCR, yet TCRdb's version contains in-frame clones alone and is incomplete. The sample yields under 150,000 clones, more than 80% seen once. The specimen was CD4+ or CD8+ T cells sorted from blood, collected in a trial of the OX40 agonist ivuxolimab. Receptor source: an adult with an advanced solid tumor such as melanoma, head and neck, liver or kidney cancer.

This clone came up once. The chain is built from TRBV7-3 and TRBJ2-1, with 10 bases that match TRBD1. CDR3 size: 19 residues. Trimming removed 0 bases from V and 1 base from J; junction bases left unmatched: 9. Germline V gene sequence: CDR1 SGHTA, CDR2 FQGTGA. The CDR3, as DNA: TGTGCCAGCAGCTTAACGCCCCGGGACAGGGGAACTTCCTACAATGAGCAGTTCTTC. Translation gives CASSLTPRDRGTSYNEQFF.

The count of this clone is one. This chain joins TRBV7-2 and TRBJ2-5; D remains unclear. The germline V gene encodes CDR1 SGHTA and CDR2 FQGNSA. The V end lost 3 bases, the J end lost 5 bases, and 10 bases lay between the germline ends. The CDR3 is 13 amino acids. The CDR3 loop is CASSFRARETQYF. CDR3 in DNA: TGTGCCAGCAGCTTTAGGGCGAGGGAGACCCAGTACTTC.